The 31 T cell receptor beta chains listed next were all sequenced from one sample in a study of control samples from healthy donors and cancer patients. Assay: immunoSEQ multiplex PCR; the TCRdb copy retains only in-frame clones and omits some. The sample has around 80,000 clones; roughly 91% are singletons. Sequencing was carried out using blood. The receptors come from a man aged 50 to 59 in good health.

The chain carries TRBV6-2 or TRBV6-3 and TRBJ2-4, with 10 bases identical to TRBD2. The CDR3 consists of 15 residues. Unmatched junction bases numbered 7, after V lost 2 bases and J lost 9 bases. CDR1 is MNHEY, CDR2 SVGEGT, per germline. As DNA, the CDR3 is TGTGCCAGCAGTTACCAGCGGGGGGGCCGGGTCATTCAGTACTTC. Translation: CASSYQRGGRVIQYF.

The CDR3 is CTSSHVKGGSYEQYF. Written as DNA, the CDR3 is TGCACCAGCAGCCACGTCAAAGGCGGATCCTACGAGCAGTACTTC. The V call is TRBV1, the J call TRBJ2-7; the table's D call, TRBD2, was not checked against the DNA. TRBV1 is flagged as a pseudogene. The CDR3 spans 15 residues.

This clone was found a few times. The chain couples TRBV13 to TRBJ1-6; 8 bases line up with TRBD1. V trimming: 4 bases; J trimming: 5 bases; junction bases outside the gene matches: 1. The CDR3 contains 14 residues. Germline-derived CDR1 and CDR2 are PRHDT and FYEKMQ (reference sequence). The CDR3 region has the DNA TGTGCCAGCAGCTCGGGACAGGATAATTCACCCCTCCACTTT. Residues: CASSSGQDNSPLHF.

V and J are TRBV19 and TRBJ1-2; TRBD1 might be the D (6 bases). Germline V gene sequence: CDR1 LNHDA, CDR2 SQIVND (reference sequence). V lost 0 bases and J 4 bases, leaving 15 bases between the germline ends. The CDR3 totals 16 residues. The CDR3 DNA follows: TGTGCCAGTAGTATAGATACTTCAGGGGTGACCTATGGCTACACCTTC. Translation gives CASSIDTSGVTYGYTF.

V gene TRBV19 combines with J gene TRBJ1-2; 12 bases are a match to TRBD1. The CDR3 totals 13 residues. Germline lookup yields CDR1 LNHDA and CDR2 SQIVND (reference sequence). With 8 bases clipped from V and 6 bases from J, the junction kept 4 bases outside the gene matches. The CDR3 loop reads CASGDRGLNGYTF. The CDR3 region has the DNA TGTGCCAGTGGGGACAGGGGGCTCAATGGCTACACCTTC.

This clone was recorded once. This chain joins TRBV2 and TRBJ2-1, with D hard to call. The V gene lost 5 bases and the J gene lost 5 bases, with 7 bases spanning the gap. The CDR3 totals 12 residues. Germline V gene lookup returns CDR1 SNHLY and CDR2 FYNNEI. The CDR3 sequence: CASSYHNNEQFF. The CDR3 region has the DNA TGTGCCAGCAGTTACCATAACAATGAGCAGTTCTTC.

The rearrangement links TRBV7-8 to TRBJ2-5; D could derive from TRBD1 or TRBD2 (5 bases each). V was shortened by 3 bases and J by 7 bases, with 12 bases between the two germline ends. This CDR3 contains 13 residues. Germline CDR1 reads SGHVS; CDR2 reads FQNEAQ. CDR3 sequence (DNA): TGTGCCAGCAGCTTGGGGGAAAAGGGGACCCAGTACTTC. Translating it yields CASSLGEKGTQYF.

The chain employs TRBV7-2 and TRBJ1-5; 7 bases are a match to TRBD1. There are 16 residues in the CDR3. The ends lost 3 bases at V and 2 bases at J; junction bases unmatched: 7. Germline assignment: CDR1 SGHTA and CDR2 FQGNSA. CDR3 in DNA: TGTGCCAGCAGCTTCTCTACAGGGGCAGGCAATCAGCCCCAGCATTTT. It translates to CASSFSTGAGNQPQHF.

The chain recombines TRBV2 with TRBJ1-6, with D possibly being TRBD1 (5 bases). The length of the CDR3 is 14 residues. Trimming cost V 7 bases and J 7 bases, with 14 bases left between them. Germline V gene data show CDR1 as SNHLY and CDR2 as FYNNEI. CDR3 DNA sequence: TGTGCCAGCACCCTTAAGCAGGGCAATTCACCCCTCCACTTT. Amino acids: CASTLKQGNSPLHF.

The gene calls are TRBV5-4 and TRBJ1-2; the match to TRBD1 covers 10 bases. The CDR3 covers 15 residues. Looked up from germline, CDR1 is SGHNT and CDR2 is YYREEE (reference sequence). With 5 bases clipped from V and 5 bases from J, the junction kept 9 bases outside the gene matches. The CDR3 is CASSYPGQGTYGYTF. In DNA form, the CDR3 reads TGTGCCAGCAGTTATCCGGGACAGGGGACTTATGGCTACACCTTC. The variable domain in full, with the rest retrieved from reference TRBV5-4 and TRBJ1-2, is ETGVTQSPTHLIKTRGQQVTLRCSSQSGHNTVSWYQQALGQGPQFIFQYYREEENGRGNFPPRFSGLQFPNYSSELNVNALELDDSALYLCASSYPGQGTYGYTFGSGTRLTVV.

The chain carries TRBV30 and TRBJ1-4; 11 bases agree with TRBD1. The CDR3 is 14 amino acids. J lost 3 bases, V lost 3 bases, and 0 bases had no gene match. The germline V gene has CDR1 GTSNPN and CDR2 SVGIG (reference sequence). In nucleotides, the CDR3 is TGTGCCTGGAGGGGACAGGGGGCTAATGAAAAACTGTTTTTT. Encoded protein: CAWRGQGANEKLFF. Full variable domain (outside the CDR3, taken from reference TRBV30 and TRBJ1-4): SQTIHQWPATLVQPVGSPLSLECTVEGTSNPNLYWYRQAAGRGLQLLFYSVGIGQISSEVPQNLSASRPQDRQFILSSKKLLLSDSGFYLCAWRGQGANEKLFFGSGTQLSVL.

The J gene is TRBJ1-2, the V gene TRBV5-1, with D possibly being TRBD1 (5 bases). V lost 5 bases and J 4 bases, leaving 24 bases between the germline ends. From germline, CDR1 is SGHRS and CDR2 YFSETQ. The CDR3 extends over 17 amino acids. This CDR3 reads CASSLRGGDVLAYGYTF. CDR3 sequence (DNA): TGCGCCAGCAGTCTGAGGGGAGGGGACGTCCTGGCCTATGGCTACACCTTC.

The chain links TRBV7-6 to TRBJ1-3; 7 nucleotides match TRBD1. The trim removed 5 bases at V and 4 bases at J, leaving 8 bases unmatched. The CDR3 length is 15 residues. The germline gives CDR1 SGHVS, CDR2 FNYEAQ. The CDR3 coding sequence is TGTGCCAGCAGCCAGGGGGGGAGTTTCGGAAACACCATATATTTT. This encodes CASSQGGSFGNTIYF.

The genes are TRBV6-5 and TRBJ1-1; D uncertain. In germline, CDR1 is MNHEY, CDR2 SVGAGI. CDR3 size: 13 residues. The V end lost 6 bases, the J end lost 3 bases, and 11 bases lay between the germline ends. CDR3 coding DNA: TGTGCCAGCAGCGGAAACGGGCACACTGAAGCTTTCTTT. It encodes CASSGNGHTEAFF.

The DNA of the CDR3 is TGTGCCAGCAGTGAATATGCCACCGGCGAGCAGTTCTTC. Protein sequence: CASSEYATGEQFF. The chain joins TRBV25-1 to TRBJ2-1; no clear D. With 0 bases removed from V and 10 bases from J, the gap between germline ends came to 10 bases. CDR1 is MGHDK and CDR2 is SYGVNS in the germline V gene. This CDR3 is built from 13 residues.

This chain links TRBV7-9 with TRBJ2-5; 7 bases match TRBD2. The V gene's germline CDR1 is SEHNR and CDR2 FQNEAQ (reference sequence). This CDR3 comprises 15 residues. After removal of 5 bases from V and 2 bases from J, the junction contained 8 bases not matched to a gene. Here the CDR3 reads CASSGSGTTQETQYF. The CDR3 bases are TGTGCCAGCAGCGGTTCCGGGACTACTCAAGAGACCCAGTACTTC.

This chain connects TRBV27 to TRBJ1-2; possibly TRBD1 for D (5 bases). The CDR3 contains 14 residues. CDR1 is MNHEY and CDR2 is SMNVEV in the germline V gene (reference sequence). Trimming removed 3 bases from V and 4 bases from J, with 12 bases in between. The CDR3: CASSFGQARYGYTF. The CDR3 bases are TGTGCCAGCAGTTTCGGACAAGCTCGCTATGGCTACACCTTC.

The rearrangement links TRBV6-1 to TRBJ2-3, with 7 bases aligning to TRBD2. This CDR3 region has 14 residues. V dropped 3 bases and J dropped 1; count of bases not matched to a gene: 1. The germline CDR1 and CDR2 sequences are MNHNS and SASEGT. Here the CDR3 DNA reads TGTGCCAGCAGTGATGGGGGGGGCACAGATACGCAGTATTTT. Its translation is CASSDGGGTDTQYF.

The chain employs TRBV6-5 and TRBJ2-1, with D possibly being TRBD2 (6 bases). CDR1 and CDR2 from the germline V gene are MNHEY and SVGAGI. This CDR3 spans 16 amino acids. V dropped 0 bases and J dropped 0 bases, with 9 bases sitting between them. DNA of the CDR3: TGTGCCAGCAGTTACTCGCCGCGGGGCTCCTACAATGAGCAGTTCTTC. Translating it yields CASSYSPRGSYNEQFF.

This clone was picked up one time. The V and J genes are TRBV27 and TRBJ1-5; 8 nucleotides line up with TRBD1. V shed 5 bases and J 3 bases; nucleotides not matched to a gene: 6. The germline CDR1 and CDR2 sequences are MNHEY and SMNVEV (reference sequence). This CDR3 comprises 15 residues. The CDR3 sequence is CASSLRTGPNQPQHF. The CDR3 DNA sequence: TGTGCCAGCAGTCTTCGGACAGGGCCCAATCAGCCCCAGCATTTT.

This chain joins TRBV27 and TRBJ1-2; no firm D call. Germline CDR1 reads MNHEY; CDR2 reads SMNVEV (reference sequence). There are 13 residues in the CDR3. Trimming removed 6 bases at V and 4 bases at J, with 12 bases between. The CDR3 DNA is TGTGCCAGCAGATCTCAGGACGGCTATGGCTACACCTTC. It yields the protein CASRSQDGYGYTF.

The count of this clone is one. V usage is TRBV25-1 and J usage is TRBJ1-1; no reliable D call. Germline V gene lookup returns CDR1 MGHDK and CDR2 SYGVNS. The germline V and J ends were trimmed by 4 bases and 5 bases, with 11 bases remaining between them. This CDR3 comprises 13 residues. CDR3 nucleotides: TGTGCCAGCAGTGGGGCCCTGGGGACTGAAGCTTTCTTT. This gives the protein CASSGALGTEAFF.

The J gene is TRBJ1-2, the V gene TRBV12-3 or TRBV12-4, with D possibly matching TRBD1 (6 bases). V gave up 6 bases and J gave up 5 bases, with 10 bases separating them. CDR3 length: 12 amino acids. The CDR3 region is CASSPRGYGYTF. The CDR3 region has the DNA TGTGCCAGCAGCCCCAGGGGTTATGGCTACACCTTC.

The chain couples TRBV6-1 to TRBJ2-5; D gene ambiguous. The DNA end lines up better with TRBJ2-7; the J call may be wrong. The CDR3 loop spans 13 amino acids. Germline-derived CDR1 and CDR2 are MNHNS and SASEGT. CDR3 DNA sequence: TGTGCCAGCAGTGAGGTCAGTCCGTACGAGCAGTACTTC. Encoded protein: CASSEVSPYEQYF.

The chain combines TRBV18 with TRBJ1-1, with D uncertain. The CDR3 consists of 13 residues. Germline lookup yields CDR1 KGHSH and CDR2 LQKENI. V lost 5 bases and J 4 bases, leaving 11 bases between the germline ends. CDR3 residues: CASSDNKGTEAFF. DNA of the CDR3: TGTGCCAGCTCAGACAATAAAGGCACTGAAGCTTTCTTT.

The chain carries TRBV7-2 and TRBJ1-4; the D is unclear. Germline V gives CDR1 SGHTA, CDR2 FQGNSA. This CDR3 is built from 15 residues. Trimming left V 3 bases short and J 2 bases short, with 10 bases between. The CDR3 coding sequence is TGTGCCAGCAGCTTCAAGGGCAGTACTAATGAAAAACTGTTTTTT. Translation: CASSFKGSTNEKLFF.

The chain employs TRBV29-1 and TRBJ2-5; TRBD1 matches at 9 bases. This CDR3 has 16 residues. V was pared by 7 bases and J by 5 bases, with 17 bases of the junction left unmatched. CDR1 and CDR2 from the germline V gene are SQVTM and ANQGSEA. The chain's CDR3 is CSAHRDRVFGGETQYF. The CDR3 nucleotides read TGCAGCGCCCACCGGGACAGGGTATTTGGTGGGGAGACCCAGTACTTC. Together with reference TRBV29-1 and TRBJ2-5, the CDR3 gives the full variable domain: SAVISQKPSRDICQRGTSLTIQCQVDSQVTMMFWYRQQPGQSLTLIATANQGSEATYESGFVIDKFPISRPNLTFSTLTVSNMSPEDSSIYLCSAHRDRVFGGETQYFGPGTRLLVL.

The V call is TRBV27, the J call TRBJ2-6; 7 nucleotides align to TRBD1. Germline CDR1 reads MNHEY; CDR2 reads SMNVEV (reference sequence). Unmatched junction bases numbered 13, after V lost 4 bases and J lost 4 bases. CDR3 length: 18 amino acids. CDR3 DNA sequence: TGTGCCAGCAGTTATGCCGGGACAGTACTTCCAGGGGCCAACGTCCTGACTTTC. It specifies CASSYAGTVLPGANVLTF.

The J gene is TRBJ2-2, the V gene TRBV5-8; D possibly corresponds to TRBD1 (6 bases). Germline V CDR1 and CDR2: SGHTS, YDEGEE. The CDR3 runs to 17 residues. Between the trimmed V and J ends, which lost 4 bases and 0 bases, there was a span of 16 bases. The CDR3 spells CASSRFRGPSNTGELFF. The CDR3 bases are TGTGCCAGCAGCCGATTCAGGGGACCCTCGAACACCGGGGAGCTGTTTTTT. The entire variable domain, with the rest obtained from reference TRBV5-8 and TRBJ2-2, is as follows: EAGVTQSPTHLIKTRGQQATLRCSPISGHTSVYWYQQALGLGLQFLLWYDEGEERNRGNFPPRFSGRQFPNYSSELNVNALELEDSALYLCASSRFRGPSNTGELFFGEGSRLTVL.

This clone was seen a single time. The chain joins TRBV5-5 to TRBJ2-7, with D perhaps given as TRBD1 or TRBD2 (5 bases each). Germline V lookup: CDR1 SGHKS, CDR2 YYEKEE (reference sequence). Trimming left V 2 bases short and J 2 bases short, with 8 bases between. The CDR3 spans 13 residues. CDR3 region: CASSFQGPYEQYF. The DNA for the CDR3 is TGTGCCAGCAGCTTCCAGGGACCCTACGAGCAGTACTTC. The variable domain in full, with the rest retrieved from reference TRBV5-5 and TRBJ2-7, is DAGVTQSPTHLIKTRGQQVTLRCSPISGHKSVSWYQQVLGQGPQFIFQYYEKEERGRGNFPDRFSARQFPNYSSELNVNALLLGDSALYLCASSFQGPYEQYFGPGTRLTVT.

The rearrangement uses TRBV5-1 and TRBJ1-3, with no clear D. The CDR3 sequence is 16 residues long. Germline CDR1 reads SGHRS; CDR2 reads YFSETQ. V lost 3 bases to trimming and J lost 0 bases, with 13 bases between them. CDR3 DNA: TGCGCCAGCAGCTATTCACAGAGCACCTCTGGAAACACCATATATTTT. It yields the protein CASSYSQSTSGNTIYF. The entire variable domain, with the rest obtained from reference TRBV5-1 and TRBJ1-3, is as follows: KAGVTQTPRYLIKTRGQQVTLSCSPISGHRSVSWYQQTPGQGLQFLFEYFSETQRNKGNFPGRFSGRQFSNSRSEMNVSTLELGDSALYLCASSYSQSTSGNTIYFGEGSWLTVV.